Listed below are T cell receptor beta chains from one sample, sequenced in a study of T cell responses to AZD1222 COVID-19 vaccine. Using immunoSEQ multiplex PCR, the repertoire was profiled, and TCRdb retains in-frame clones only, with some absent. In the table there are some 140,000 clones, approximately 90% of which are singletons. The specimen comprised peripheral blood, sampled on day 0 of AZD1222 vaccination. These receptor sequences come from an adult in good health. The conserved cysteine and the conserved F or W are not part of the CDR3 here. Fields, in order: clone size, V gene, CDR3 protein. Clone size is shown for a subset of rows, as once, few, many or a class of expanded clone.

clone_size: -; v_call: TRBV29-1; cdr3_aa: SVGGRVNTEAF
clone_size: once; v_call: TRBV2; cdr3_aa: ASSAKRGLPNTGELF
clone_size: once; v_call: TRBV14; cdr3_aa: ASSQTLGLAGGTSYEQY
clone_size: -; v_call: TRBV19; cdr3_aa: ASSIWDGSSYNEQF
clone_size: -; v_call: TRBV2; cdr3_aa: ASIVGLGEEKLF
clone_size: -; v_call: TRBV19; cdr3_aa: ASSMTFYGYT
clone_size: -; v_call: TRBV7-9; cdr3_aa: ASSLNADTQY
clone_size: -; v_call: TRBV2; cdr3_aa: ASSEGTSGTDTQY
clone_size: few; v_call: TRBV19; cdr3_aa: ASSIQGAGQPQH
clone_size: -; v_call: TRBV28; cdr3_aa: ASSLWGGGETQY
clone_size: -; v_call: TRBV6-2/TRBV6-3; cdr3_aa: ASSESSYEQY
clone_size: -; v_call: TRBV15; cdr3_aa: ATSKVSGPQH
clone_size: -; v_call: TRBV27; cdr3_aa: ASSRTIGAYEQY
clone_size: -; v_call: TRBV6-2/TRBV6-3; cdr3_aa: ASSYSRVLIYGYT
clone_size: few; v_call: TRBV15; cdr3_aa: ATRVAGGSYGYT
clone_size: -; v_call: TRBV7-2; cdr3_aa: ASSFVSTDTQY
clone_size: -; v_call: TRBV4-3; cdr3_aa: ASSHAISGRGDTQY
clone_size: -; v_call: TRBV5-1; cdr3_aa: ASSLEVYTEAF
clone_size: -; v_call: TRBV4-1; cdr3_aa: ASSQELGGGAGETQY
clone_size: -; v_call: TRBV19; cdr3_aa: ASSIPGQGKPEAF
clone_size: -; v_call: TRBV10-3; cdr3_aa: AISESTSGRNEQY
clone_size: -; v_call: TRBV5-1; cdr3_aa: ASSLRVFGTRNTEAF
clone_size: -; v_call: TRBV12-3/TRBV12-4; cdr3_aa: ASSGGGRF
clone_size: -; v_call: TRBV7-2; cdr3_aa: ASSSETGRETQY
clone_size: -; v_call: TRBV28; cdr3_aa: ASNPLWSGGEAF
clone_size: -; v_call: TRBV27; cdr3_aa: ASSLYTGSNQPQH
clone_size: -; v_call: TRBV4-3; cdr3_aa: ASSQVLGGMGTDTQY
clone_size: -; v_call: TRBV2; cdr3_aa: ATLSAGDDEQY
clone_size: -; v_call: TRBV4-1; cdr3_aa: ASSPNSGGPEAF
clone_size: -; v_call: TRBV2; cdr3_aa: ASIDGTSDKQF
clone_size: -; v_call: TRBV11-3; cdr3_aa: ASSLESGSGRPNTEAF
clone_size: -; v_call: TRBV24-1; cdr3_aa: ATSDGPNADRGRAKQF
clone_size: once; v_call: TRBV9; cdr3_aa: ASSVYRVPSYEQY
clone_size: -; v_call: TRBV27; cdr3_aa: ASSPSDRAYEQY
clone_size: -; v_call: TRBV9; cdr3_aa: ASSVRDWRGSQPQH
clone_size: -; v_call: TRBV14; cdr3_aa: ASSQGGRIEKLF
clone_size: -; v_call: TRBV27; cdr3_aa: ASSLGTFRTDTQY
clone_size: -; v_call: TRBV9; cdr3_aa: ASSVGLAANSPLH
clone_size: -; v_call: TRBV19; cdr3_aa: ASSPGQAYGQPQH
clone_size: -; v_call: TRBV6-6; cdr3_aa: ASSYVGVEEQF
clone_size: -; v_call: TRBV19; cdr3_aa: ATKSGRQGNTEAF
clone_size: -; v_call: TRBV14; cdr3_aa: ASSQDLIPRASSYNEQF